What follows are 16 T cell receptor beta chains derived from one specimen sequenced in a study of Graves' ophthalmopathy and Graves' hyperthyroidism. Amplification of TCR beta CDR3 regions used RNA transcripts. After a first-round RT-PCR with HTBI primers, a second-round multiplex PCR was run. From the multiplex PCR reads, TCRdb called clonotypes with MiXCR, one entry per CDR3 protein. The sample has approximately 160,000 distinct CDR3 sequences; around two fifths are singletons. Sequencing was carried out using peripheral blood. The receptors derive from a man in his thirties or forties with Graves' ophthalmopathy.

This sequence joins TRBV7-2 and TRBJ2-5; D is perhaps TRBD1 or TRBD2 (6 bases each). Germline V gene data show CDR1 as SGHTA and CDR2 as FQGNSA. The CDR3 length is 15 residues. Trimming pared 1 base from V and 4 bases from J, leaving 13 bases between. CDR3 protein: CASSLDPGAGETQYF. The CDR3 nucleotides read TGTGCCAGCAGCTTAGATCCGGGGGCAGGAGAGACCCAGTACTTC.

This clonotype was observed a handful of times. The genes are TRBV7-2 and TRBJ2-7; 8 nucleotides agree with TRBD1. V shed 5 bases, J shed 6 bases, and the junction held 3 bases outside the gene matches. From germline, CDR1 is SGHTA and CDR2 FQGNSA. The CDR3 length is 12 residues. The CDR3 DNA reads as TGTGCCAGCAGCAAACAGGGGGGCGAGCAGTACTTC. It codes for CASSKQGGEQYF.

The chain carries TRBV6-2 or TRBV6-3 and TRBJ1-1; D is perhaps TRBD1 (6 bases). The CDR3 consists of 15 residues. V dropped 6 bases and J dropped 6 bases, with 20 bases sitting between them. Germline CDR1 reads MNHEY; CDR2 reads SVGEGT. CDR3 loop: CASSTFGGARSEAFF. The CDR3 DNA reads TGTGCCAGCAGCACCTTCGGGGGGGCGCGATCTGAAGCTTTCTTT.

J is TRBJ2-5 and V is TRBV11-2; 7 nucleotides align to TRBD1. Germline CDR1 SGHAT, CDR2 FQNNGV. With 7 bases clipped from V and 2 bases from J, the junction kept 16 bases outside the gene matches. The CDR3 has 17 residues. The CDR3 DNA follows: TGTGCCAGCATCCTCGACCCAGCAAAGGGGGCACAAGAGACCCAGTACTTC. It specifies CASILDPAKGAQETQYF.

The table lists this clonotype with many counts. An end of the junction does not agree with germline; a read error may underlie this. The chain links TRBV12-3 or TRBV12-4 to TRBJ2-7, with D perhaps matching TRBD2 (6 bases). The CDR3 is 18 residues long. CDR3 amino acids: CASSLEFAGRRDSYEQYF. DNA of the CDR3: TGTGCCAGCAGCTTAGAATTTGCGGGCCGGCGGGACTCCTACGAGCAGTACTTC.

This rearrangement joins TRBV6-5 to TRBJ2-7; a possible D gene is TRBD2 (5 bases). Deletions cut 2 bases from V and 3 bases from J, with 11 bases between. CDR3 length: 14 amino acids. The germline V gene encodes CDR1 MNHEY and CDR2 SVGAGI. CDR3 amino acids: CASSYLGEDYEQYF. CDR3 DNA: TGTGCCAGCAGTTACCTGGGAGAGGACTACGAGCAGTACTTC.

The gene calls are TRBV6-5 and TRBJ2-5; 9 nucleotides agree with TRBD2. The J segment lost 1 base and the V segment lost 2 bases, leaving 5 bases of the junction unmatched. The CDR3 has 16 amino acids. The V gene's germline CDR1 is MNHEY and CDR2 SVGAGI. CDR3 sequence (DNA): TGTGCCAGCAGTTACCCGACTAGCGGCCGCCAAGAGACCCAGTACTTC. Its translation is CASSYPTSGRQETQYF.

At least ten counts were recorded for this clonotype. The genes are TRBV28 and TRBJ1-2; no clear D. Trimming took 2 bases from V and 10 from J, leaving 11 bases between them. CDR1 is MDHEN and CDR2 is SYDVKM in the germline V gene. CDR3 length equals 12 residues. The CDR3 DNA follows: TGTGCCAGCAGTTTAAGTACCCGTGACTACACCTTC. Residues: CASSLSTRDYTF.

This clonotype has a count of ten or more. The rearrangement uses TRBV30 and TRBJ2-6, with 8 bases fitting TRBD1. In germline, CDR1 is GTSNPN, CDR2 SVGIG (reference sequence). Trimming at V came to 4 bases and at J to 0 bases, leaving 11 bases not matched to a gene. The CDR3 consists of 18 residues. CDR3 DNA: TGTGCCTGGACCACCGGGACAGGTCTTTTCTCTGGGGCCAACGTCCTGACTTTC. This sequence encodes CAWTTGTGLFSGANVLTF.

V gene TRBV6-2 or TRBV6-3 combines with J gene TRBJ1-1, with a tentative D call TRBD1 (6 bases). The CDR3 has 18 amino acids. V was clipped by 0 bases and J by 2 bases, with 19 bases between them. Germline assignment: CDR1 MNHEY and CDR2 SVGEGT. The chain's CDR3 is CASSYSTTGVSPNTEAFF. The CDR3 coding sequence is TGTGCCAGCAGTTACTCGACGACAGGTGTGAGCCCAAACACTGAAGCTTTCTTT.

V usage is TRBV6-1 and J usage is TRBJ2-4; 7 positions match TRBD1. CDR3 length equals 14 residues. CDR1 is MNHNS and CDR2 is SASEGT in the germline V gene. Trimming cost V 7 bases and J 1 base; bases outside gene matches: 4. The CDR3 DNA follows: TGTGCCAGCACGAAGACAGGGGCCAAAAACATTCAGTACTTC. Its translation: CASTKTGAKNIQYF.

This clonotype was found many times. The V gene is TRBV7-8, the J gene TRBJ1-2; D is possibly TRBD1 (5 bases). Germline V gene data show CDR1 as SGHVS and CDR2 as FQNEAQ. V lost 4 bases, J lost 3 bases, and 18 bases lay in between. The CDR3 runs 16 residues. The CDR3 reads CASSWSGPTDYYGYTF. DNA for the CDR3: TGTGCCAGCAGCTGGTCGGGGCCCACAGATTACTATGGCTACACCTTC.

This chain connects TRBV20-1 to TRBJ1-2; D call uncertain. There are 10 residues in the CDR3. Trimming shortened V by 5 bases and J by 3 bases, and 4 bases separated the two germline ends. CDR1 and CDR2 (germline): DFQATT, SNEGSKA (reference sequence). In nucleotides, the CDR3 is TGCAGTGCTGATGACTATGGCTACACCTTC. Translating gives CSADDYGYTF.

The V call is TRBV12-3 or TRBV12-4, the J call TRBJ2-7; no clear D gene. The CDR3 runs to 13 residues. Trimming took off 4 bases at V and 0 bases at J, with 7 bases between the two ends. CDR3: CASSYDSSYEQYF. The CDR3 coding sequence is TGTGCCAGCAGTTACGATAGCTCCTACGAGCAGTACTTC.

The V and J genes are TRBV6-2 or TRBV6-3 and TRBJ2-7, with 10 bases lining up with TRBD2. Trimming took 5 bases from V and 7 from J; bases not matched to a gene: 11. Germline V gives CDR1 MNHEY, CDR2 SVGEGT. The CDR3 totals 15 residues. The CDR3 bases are TGTGCCAGCAGTCCTGGACTAGCGGAACCCCGGGAGCAGTACTTC. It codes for CASSPGLAEPREQYF.

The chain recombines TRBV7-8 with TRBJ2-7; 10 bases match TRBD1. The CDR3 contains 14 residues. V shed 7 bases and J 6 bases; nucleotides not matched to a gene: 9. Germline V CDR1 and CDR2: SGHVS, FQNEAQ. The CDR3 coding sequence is TGTGCCAGCACCTTCTCGGGACAGGGGATCGAGCAGTACTTC. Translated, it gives CASTFSGQGIEQYF.